This passage covers 10 T cell receptor beta chains from one sample sequenced in a study of breast tumors, draining lymph nodes, adjacent tissues. Each CDR3 protein gets one entry after TCRdb re-called the multiplex PCR reads with MiXCR. Of roughly 110,000 distinct CDR3 sequences in the sample, approximately 28% were seen once. Axillary draining lymph nodes of breast cancer patients supplied the node samples. The specimen was axillary lymph node tissue. The receptors here all came from a female donor with breast cancer. Some clones in this sample may be carry-over from other donors' samples.

Details on this clonotype: A much larger clone differs by one base, so this may be a read error. This sequence joins TRBV7-2 and TRBJ1-2; 8 bases agree with TRBD1. The CDR3 runs to 15 residues. Germline V gives CDR1 SGHTA, CDR2 FQGNSA. In nucleotides, the CDR3 is TGTGCCAGTATCCCACTGACAGGGGCCAACTGTGGCTACACCTTC. It specifies CASIPLTGANCGYTF.

This chain joins TRBV7-9 and TRBJ2-6, with 7 bases identical to TRBD2. V dropped 5 bases and J dropped 3; count of bases not matched to a gene: 4. This CDR3 contains 15 residues. The V gene's germline CDR1 is SEHNR and CDR2 FQNEAQ (reference sequence). This CDR3 reads CASSLTSDGANVLTF. The CDR3 DNA follows: TGTGCCAGCAGCCTCACTAGCGATGGGGCCAACGTCCTGACTTTC.

This clonotype was seen ten or more times. The genes are TRBV7-9 and TRBJ2-3, with 10 bases matching TRBD1. Germline loops: CDR1 SEHNR, CDR2 FQNEAQ (reference sequence). Trimming removed 5 bases from V and 5 bases from J; junction bases left unmatched: 10. The CDR3 has 16 residues. CDR3 DNA: TGTGCCAGCAGCCCCCCTGGACAGGGGGTTGGAGATACGCAGTATTTT. Translation: CASSPPGQGVGDTQYF.

Details on this clonotype: This clone may be a read error of a much larger clone one base away. V and J are TRBV27 and TRBJ2-3; D call uncertain. The germline V gene encodes CDR1 MNHEY and CDR2 SMNVEV (reference sequence). Trimming stripped 10 bases from V and 4 bases from J, with 9 bases between. The length of the CDR3 is 11 residues. The CDR3 region has the DNA TGTGCCACCAGAGACCCAGATACGCAGTATTTT. Encoded protein: CATRDPDTQYF.

Concerning this clonotype itself: The CDR3 carries no conserved terminal phenylalanine or tryptophan, so it likely arises from a read error. The DNA is omitted, as the CDR3 cannot be located on it reliably, and the CDR3 follows TCRdb's listing. The chain recombines TRBV7-3 with TRBJ1-2; the tabulated D call, TRBD1, remains unverified against the DNA. Germline-derived CDR1 and CDR2 are SGHTA and FQGTGA. The CDR3 adds up to 15 amino acids, both ends counted. The chain's CDR3 is CASSSGGRIGDGHTL.

In this sample, this clonotype turned up a few times. J is TRBJ1-6 and V is TRBV20-1; the D is unclear. Germline CDR1 DFQATT, CDR2 SNEGSKA (reference sequence). This CDR3 has 12 amino acids. The ends were cut back, 4 bases at V and 4 bases at J, with 5 bases in the middle. This CDR3 reads CSATGYNSPLHF. The CDR3 region has the DNA TGCAGTGCTACAGGTTATAATTCACCCCTCCACTTT.

This clonotype came up many times. The J gene is TRBJ1-4, the V gene TRBV4-3; 7 nucleotides agree with TRBD1. The V and J ends lost 1 base and 7 bases, in that order; junction bases with no gene match: 6. Germline loops: CDR1 LGHNA, CDR2 YSLEER. The CDR3 is 15 amino acids. CDR3 DNA: TGCGCCAGCAGCCAAGTCGACAGGGCGAGTGAAAAACTGTTTTTT. It encodes CASSQVDRASEKLFF.

This clonotype was counted many times. The chain employs TRBV11-2 and TRBJ2-7, with D possibly called TRBD1 or TRBD2 (5 bases each). The ends were cut back, 3 bases at V and 5 bases at J, with 11 bases in the middle. From germline, CDR1 is SGHAT and CDR2 FQNNGV. The CDR3 has 13 residues. CDR3 DNA sequence: TGTGCCAGCAGCTTGGCAGGGACCAACGAGCAGTACTTC. Its protein product is CASSLAGTNEQYF.

This clonotype is a singleton in its sample. This chain connects TRBV10-3 to TRBJ2-3; TRBD2 aligns across 14 bases. This CDR3 is built from 16 residues. Germline loops: CDR1 ENHRY, CDR2 SYGVKD. With 6 bases clipped from V and 5 bases from J, the junction kept 7 bases outside the gene matches. In DNA form, the CDR3 reads TGTGCCATCAGACTGACTAGCGGGGGGGTGGGAGATACGCAGTATTTT. This sequence encodes CAIRLTSGGVGDTQYF.

This clonotype was detected ten times or more. The chain links TRBV7-8 to TRBJ2-3; D is perhaps TRBD1 (5 bases). The germline CDR1 and CDR2 sequences are SGHVS and FQNEAQ. V was trimmed by 3 bases and J by 5 bases, leaving 6 bases between them. The CDR3 runs 12 residues. CDR3 bases: TGTGCCAGCAGCTTCCAGGGAGATACGCAGTATTTT. It is translated as CASSFQGDTQYF.